Presented here are 19 T cell receptor beta chains from one specimen sequenced in a study of identical twins. TCRdb reprocessed the 5' RACE reads via MiXCR and lists one record per CDR3 protein. The table includes about 530,000 distinct CDR3 sequences, under 25% detected once. A further study also used this sample, focusing on yellow fever vaccine responses in identical twins.

Material for sequencing was CD4+ T cells sorted from blood. Receptors originate from a woman younger than 35 in good health.

V gene TRBV4-2 combines with J gene TRBJ2-5, with 7 bases identical to TRBD2. With 1 base clipped from V and 1 base from J, the junction kept 6 bases outside the gene matches. Per the germline V gene, CDR1 is LGHNA and CDR2 is YNFKEQ. This CDR3 region has 16 residues. DNA for the CDR3: TGTGCCAGCAGCCAAGGGGAGGGCAGACGCCAAGAGACCCAGTACTTC. It specifies CASSQGEGRRQETQYF.

V gene TRBV28 combines with J gene TRBJ2-1; 9 bases line up with TRBD2. J gave up 8 bases and V 3 bases, and 11 bases lay outside the gene matches. CDR1 and CDR2 (germline): MDHEN, SYDVKM. The CDR3 consists of 16 residues. In nucleotides, the CDR3 is TGTGCCAGCAGTTTCCCGGGTAGCGGGAGTACGGATGAGCAGTTCTTC. This translates into CASSFPGSGSTDEQFF.

The chain employs TRBV2 and TRBJ2-3; a weak D match, TRBD2 (5 bases). Trimming cost V 4 bases and J 6 bases, with 8 bases left between them. Looked up from germline, CDR1 is SNHLY and CDR2 is FYNNEI. CDR3 length: 12 amino acids. Here the CDR3 DNA reads TGTGCCAGCAGTGTAGCGTTCGATACGCAGTATTTT. Translated, it gives CASSVAFDTQYF. Filled out from reference TRBV2 and TRBJ2-3, the complete variable domain reads EPEVTQTPSHQVTQMGQEVILRCVPISNHLYFYWYRQILGQKVEFLVSFYNNEISEKSEIFDDQFSVERPDGSNFTLKIRSTKLEDSAMYFCASSVAFDTQYFGPGTRLTVL.

The chain links TRBV27 to TRBJ2-7; TRBD1 matches at 9 bases. The V gene's germline CDR1 is MNHEY and CDR2 SMNVEV (reference sequence). The CDR3 consists of 13 residues. V gave up 1 base and J gave up 6 bases; unmatched junction bases: 1. In DNA form, the CDR3 reads TGTGCCAGCAGTTTATACAGGGGGCTCGAGCAGTACTTC. This translates into CASSLYRGLEQYF.

The sample holds a few counts of this clonotype. The chain is built from TRBV27 and TRBJ2-1, with 7 bases aligning to TRBD1. The V and J ends lost 3 bases and 2 bases, in that order; junction bases with no gene match: 4. Germline V CDR1 and CDR2: MNHEY, SMNVEV (reference sequence). The CDR3 has 15 residues. DNA of the CDR3: TGTGCCAGCAGTTTTGAGGGGGCGACCTACAATGAGCAGTTCTTC. This encodes CASSFEGATYNEQFF.

V gene TRBV20-1 combines with J gene TRBJ2-4; 13 bases are shared with TRBD2. The V gene's germline CDR1 is DFQATT and CDR2 SNEGSKA (reference sequence). The CDR3 totals 18 residues. V shed 5 bases and J 1 base; nucleotides not matched to a gene: 11. The DNA for the CDR3 is TGCAGTGCTCGCAGGACTAGCGGGAGTGGAGGTGCCAAAAACATTCAGTACTTC. It specifies CSARRTSGSGGAKNIQYF.

This clonotype appeared once. The rearrangement uses TRBV19 and TRBJ1-1; TRBD1 might be the D (5 bases). The CDR3 sequence is 19 residues long. Germline CDR1 reads LNHDA; CDR2 reads SQIVND (reference sequence). Trimming removed 6 bases at V and 0 bases at J, with 26 bases between. The CDR3 DNA follows: TGTGCCAGTAGCCCCCGGGACGGTTTCCTTCCCCTTATGAACACTGAAGCTTTCTTT. Protein product: CASSPRDGFLPLMNTEAFF.

V and J are TRBV21-1 and TRBJ2-1; the tabulated D call, TRBD2, remains unverified against the DNA. TRBV21-1 is a pseudogene segment. This CDR3 has 12 amino acids. CDR3 coding DNA: TGTGCCAGCAGCAAAGTTAGCGGAAGTAAGTTCTTC. Protein: CASSKVSGSKFF.

The V and J genes are TRBV5-1 and TRBJ2-3, with 10 bases that match TRBD1. CDR3 length equals 18 residues. Trimming took 3 bases from V and 4 from J; bases not matched to a gene: 14. From germline, CDR1 is SGHRS and CDR2 YFSETQ. The CDR3 nucleotides are TGCGCCAGCAGCTATGCCTTTGGGGACAGGGGAAGCGCAGATACGCAGTATTTT. Translation: CASSYAFGDRGSADTQYF.

The genes are TRBV6-1 and TRBJ2-1; a weak D match, TRBD1 (5 bases). This CDR3 spans 13 amino acids. V was pared by 6 bases and J by 9 bases, with 15 bases between. The V gene's germline CDR1 is MNHNS and CDR2 SASEGT. The CDR3 nucleotides read TGTGCCAGCAGACGAACAGGCAGCATTGAGCAGTTCTTC. This encodes CASRRTGSIEQFF.

V is TRBV7-3 and J is TRBJ2-5; D unresolved. There are 13 residues in the CDR3. Trimming stripped 3 bases from V and 2 bases from J, with 7 bases between. CDR1 and CDR2 (germline): SGHTA, FQGTGA. CDR3 DNA sequence: TGTGCCAGCAGCTTTGGAGTTCAAGAGACCCAGTACTTC. This sequence encodes CASSFGVQETQYF.

This clonotype was recorded at least ten times. This chain links TRBV7-3 with TRBJ2-2, with D perhaps matching TRBD2 (5 bases). Trimming removed 2 bases from V and 0 bases from J, with 13 bases in between. The CDR3 is 17 residues long. The germline V gene encodes CDR1 SGHTA and CDR2 FQGTGA. CDR3 nucleotides: TGTGCCAGCAGCTTATCTTCGTGGGAGCCGAACACCGGGGAGCTGTTTTTT. It translates to CASSLSSWEPNTGELFF.

This clonotype was counted a few times. The CDR3: CASSQVGGHYEQYF. The CDR3 DNA sequence: TGTGCCAGCAGCCAAGTTGGAGGGCACTACGAGCAGTACTTC. The V and J genes are TRBV3-1 and TRBJ2-7; TRBD2 might be the D (6 bases). The CDR3 has 14 amino acids. Germline CDR1 reads LGHDT; CDR2 reads YNNKEL (reference sequence). V was clipped by 1 base and J by 3 bases, with 10 bases between them.

This clonotype was observed a handful of times. V usage is TRBV18 and J usage is TRBJ2-2; TRBD2 might be the D (6 bases). This CDR3 comprises 16 residues. Trimming shortened V by 5 bases and J by 0 bases, and 13 bases separated the two germline ends. The V gene's germline CDR1 is KGHSH and CDR2 LQKENI. The CDR3 reads CASSRLAHANTGELFF. In DNA, the CDR3 is TGTGCCAGCTCAAGGCTAGCGCACGCGAACACCGGGGAGCTGTTTTTT.

The CDR3 bases are TGTGCCAGTAGGATGGGGCGGGGGGGAGAGCAGTTCTTC. This encodes CASRMGRGGEQFF. The V gene is TRBV19, the J gene TRBJ2-1; TRBD2 matches at 9 bases. This CDR3 comprises 13 residues. The trim removed 6 bases at V and 10 bases at J, leaving 7 bases unmatched. CDR1 is LNHDA and CDR2 is SQIVND in the germline V gene (reference sequence).

This chain joins TRBV5-6 and TRBJ2-3; 8 bases align to TRBD2. Per the germline V gene, CDR1 is SGHDT and CDR2 is YYEEEE. The ends lost 3 bases at V and 4 bases at J; junction bases unmatched: 4. The CDR3 totals 14 residues. CDR3 nucleotides: TGTGCCAGCAGCTATAGCGGGGCGGCAGATACGCAGTATTTT. Translated: CASSYSGAADTQYF.

The J gene is TRBJ2-5, the V gene TRBV9, with D maybe TRBD1 (6 bases). The CDR3 is 14 residues long. The germline V gene has CDR1 SGDLS and CDR2 YYNGEE. V was cut by 2 bases and J by 1 base, with 9 bases left in between. The CDR3 DNA follows: TGTGCCAGCAGCGTTGGACAGTCCCAAGAGACCCAGTACTTC. It codes for CASSVGQSQETQYF. The full variable domain, rest sourced from reference TRBV9 and TRBJ2-5, is DSGVTQTPKHLITATGQRVTLRCSPRSGDLSVYWYQQSLDQGLQFLIQYYNGEERAKGNILERFSAQQFPDLHSELNLSSLELGDSALYFCASSVGQSQETQYFGPGTRLLVL.

The chain has TRBV20-1 and TRBJ2-1; 11 bases align to TRBD2. V shed 4 bases, J shed 2 bases, and the junction held 7 bases outside the gene matches. The CDR3 extends over 16 amino acids. Germline V CDR1 and CDR2: DFQATT, SNEGSKA (reference sequence). This CDR3 is CSAIPASGRTYNEQFF. The DNA for the CDR3 is TGCAGTGCTATTCCGGCTAGCGGGAGGACCTACAATGAGCAGTTCTTC.

The genes are TRBV6-5 and TRBJ2-1; 9 bases are shared with TRBD2. The CDR3 spans 14 residues. Germline V gene sequence: CDR1 MNHEY, CDR2 SVGAGI. The junction had 7 bases not matched to a gene; V was cut back by 4 bases and J by 9 bases. The CDR3 bases are TGTGCCAGCAGTTCAACCGGGACTAGCATTGAGCAGTTCTTC. This sequence encodes CASSSTGTSIEQFF.